Below, 25 T cell receptor beta chains from the same sample are listed, as sequenced in a study of T-cell reconstitution after alpha-beta-depleted transplantation in children. For TCRbeta, the library was prepared with unique molecular identifiers. TCRdb re-called the PCR reads with MiXCR, one entry per CDR3 protein. The sample holds about a million distinct CDR3 sequences; less than 30% are singletons and the top ten take 28%. Sequences were derived from PBMCs, mostly from graft donor cells, sampled 360 days after TCRalphabeta/CD19-depleted stem cell transplant. These receptors were obtained from a boy under two years old who had a stem cell transplant for SCID, so the T cells may come from the graft donor.

This chain uses TRBV19 with TRBJ1-2, with D perhaps matching TRBD1 (6 bases). The germline CDR1 and CDR2 sequences are LNHDA and SQIVND (reference sequence). V was trimmed by 5 bases and J by 6 bases, leaving 22 bases between them. CDR3 length: 16 residues. The CDR3 loop reads CASSQDGGRVLDGYTF. The CDR3 coding sequence is TGTGCCAGTAGTCAAGACGGGGGCCGGGTTTTGGATGGCTACACCTTC.

The chain carries TRBV29-1 and TRBJ1-2; D is ambiguous. Germline V gene sequence: CDR1 SQVTM, CDR2 ANQGSEA. The V and J ends lost 6 bases and 4 bases respectively, with 24 bases between them. The CDR3 sequence is 16 residues long. The CDR3 is CSVERGPVFSIYGYTF. The CDR3 bases are TGCAGCGTCGAGAGAGGGCCCGTATTCTCCATCTATGGCTACACCTTC.

This chain connects TRBV5-5 to TRBJ2-2, with D perhaps matching TRBD1 or TRBD2 (6 bases each). This CDR3 comprises 18 residues. Germline values: CDR1 SGHKS, CDR2 YYEKEE (reference sequence). Between the trimmed V and J ends, which lost 0 bases and 1 base, there was a span of 16 bases. The CDR3 sequence: CASSLGSLGGVNTGELFF. Here the CDR3 DNA reads TGTGCCAGCAGCTTGGGGAGTCTGGGGGGCGTGAACACCGGGGAGCTGTTTTTT.

Only a few counts were recorded for this clonotype. The chain recombines TRBV12-3 or TRBV12-4 with TRBJ2-3, with a possible D match to TRBD1 (6 bases). V was pared by 5 bases and J by 2 bases, with 14 bases between. This CDR3 region has 15 residues. CDR3 DNA sequence: TGTGCCAGCAGTGATACAGGGATTCCCACAGATACGCAGTATTTT. This translates into CASSDTGIPTDTQYF.

This clonotype was counted many times. The V and J genes are TRBV15 and TRBJ2-1; no reliable D call. CDR1 and CDR2 from the germline V gene are LNHNV and YYDKDF (reference sequence). The CDR3 spans 18 residues. The ends were cut back, 6 bases at V and 0 bases at J, with 21 bases in the middle. As DNA, the CDR3 is TGTGCCACCAGTTTACCCCCCTCTTCCCCGAGCTCCTACAATGAGCAGTTCTTC. Its translation: CATSLPPSSPSSYNEQFF.

This clonotype has ten or more counts. The chain joins TRBV5-1 to TRBJ2-7; D ambiguous. Looked up from germline, CDR1 is SGHRS and CDR2 is YFSETQ. The CDR3 is made up of 13 amino acids. V was cut by 1 base and J by 2 bases, with 7 bases left in between. The CDR3 spells CASSLSFAYEQYF. The CDR3 DNA reads TGCGCCAGCAGCTTGAGTTTTGCCTACGAGCAGTACTTC.

This clonotype has just a few counts. The chain is built from TRBV12-3 or TRBV12-4 and TRBJ2-3; a possible D gene is TRBD1 (6 bases). V was cut by 1 base and J by 1 base, with 15 bases left in between. This CDR3 contains 17 residues. Here the CDR3 reads CASSLEVGGVRTDTQYF. The CDR3 DNA is TGTGCCAGCAGTTTAGAGGTAGGGGGTGTACGCACAGATACGCAGTATTTT.

Ten or more counts support this clonotype. This rearrangement joins TRBV12-3 or TRBV12-4 to TRBJ1-5; 11 positions match TRBD1. The trim removed 5 bases at V and 5 bases at J, leaving 5 bases unmatched. This CDR3 has 15 residues. CDR3 DNA sequence: TGTGCCAGCAGTATCCTGGACAGGGGGCATCAGCCCCAGCATTTT. It codes for CASSILDRGHQPQHF.

The chain recombines TRBV7-3 with TRBJ2-3; D is ambiguous. This CDR3 comprises 15 residues. Trimming took off 3 bases at V and 0 bases at J, with 10 bases between the two ends. Germline V gene sequence: CDR1 SGHTA, CDR2 FQGTGA. CDR3 DNA: TGTGCCAGCAGCTTCCTTCCCGGAAGCACAGATACGCAGTATTTT. Protein product: CASSFLPGSTDTQYF.

This clonotype was seen more than once but under ten times. V and J are TRBV4-2 and TRBJ2-3; either TRBD1 or TRBD2 may fit D (5 bases each). V was trimmed by 1 base and J by 4 bases, leaving 15 bases between them. CDR3 size: 16 residues. The germline CDR1 and CDR2 sequences are LGHNA and YNFKEQ. The CDR3 sequence: CASSQGLGVSSDTQYF. The CDR3 DNA is TGTGCCAGCAGCCAAGGGCTGGGGGTTAGCTCAGATACGCAGTATTTT.

V and J are TRBV5-1 and TRBJ2-1; the D is unclear. Germline CDR1 reads SGHRS; CDR2 reads YFSETQ. V was trimmed by 4 bases and J by 4 bases, leaving 18 bases between them. The CDR3 has 16 amino acids. CDR3 bases: TGCGCCAGCAGCAGAACAGTCTCGTCCATTTACAATGAGCAGTTCTTC. It is translated as CASSRTVSSIYNEQFF.

In its sample, this clonotype was seen many times. J is TRBJ1-1 and V is TRBV7-2, with D hard to call. CDR3 length: 13 amino acids. CDR1 and CDR2 (germline): SGHTA, FQGNSA. Trimming shortened V by 3 bases and J by 0 bases, and 5 bases separated the two germline ends. The DNA of the CDR3 is TGTGCCAGCAGCTTGAGAATGAACACTGAAGCTTTCTTT. Translating gives CASSLRMNTEAFF.

The chain couples TRBV9 to TRBJ2-7; D unresolved. The CDR3 sequence is 14 residues long. The ends were cut back, 3 bases at V and 2 bases at J, with 12 bases in the middle. The germline gives CDR1 SGDLS, CDR2 YYNGEE. As DNA, the CDR3 is TGTGCCAGCAGCGACGGAGTTCGTCCCTACGAGCAGTACTTC. Protein: CASSDGVRPYEQYF.

This clonotype was recorded a few times. CDR3 protein: CASSFTMGAAGEQYF. CDR3 nucleotide sequence: TGCGCCAGCAGCTTTACCATGGGGGCCGCCGGCGAGCAGTACTTC. The chain carries TRBV5-1 and TRBJ2-7; tentative D call: TRBD1 (6 bases). The CDR3 is made up of 15 amino acids. Germline V lookup: CDR1 SGHRS, CDR2 YFSETQ. Trimming took off 2 bases at V and 6 bases at J, with 18 bases between the two ends.

The chain joins TRBV3-1 to TRBJ2-5, with 7 bases fitting TRBD1. The ends lost 1 base at V and 2 bases at J; junction bases unmatched: 10. Germline V gives CDR1 LGHDT, CDR2 YNNKEL (reference sequence). This CDR3 has 17 residues. The CDR3 DNA sequence: TGTGCCAGCAGCCAAGGGTGGACTGACAGGGAGCAAGAGACCCAGTACTTC. It is translated as CASSQGWTDREQETQYF.

The rearrangement links TRBV7-8 to TRBJ2-3; TRBD2 might be the D (5 bases). Trimming pared 5 bases from V and 7 bases from J, leaving 13 bases between. This CDR3 contains 13 residues. The V gene's germline CDR1 is SGHVS and CDR2 FQNEAQ. CDR3 region: CASSRTSLHTQYF. CDR3 bases: TGTGCCAGCAGCCGTACTAGTCTCCATACGCAGTATTTT.

This clonotype has only a few counts. The gene calls are TRBV27 and TRBJ2-7, with TRBD1 identical over 9 bases. CDR1 MNHEY and CDR2 SMNVEV come from the germline V gene (reference sequence). V lost 4 bases to trimming and J lost 4 bases; unmatched junction nucleotides: 5. This CDR3 region has 14 residues. The CDR3 loop is CASSSGQGFYEQYF. The CDR3 nucleotides are TGTGCCAGCAGTTCGGGACAGGGCTTTTACGAGCAGTACTTC.

The table lists this clonotype with a few counts. The chain employs TRBV29-1 and TRBJ2-7; weak D call: TRBD1 (5 bases). The length of the CDR3 is 12 residues. Germline CDR1 is SQVTM and CDR2 is ANQGSEA. Trimming left V 4 bases short and J 0 bases short, with 7 bases between. The CDR3 coding sequence is TGCAGCGTTGGACAGAACTCCTACGAGCAGTACTTC. It yields the protein CSVGQNSYEQYF.

The gene calls are TRBV6-1 and TRBJ2-1; TRBD2 might be the D (7 bases). The CDR3 is 15 residues long. Trimming took off 6 bases at V and 0 bases at J, with 12 bases between the two ends. In germline, CDR1 is MNHNS, CDR2 SASEGT. The CDR3 sequence is CASRRGGYSYNEQFF. The CDR3 DNA reads TGTGCCAGCAGGAGGGGGGGTTACTCCTACAATGAGCAGTTCTTC.

The J gene is TRBJ2-3, the V gene TRBV5-1; no clear D. The CDR3 spans 14 residues. V gave up 4 bases and J gave up 2 bases, with 11 bases separating them. Germline V gene data show CDR1 as SGHRS and CDR2 as YFSETQ. The CDR3 reads CASSLALPTDTQYF. The CDR3 nucleotides are TGCGCCAGCAGCCTCGCACTACCCACAGATACGCAGTATTTT.

This sequence joins TRBV11-1 and TRBJ1-1; D remains ambiguous. Germline CDR1 SGHAT, CDR2 FQDESV (reference sequence). This CDR3 has 14 amino acids. Trimming removed 1 base from V and 3 bases from J, with 9 bases in between. The CDR3 here is CASSLEQVYTEAFF. The CDR3 DNA reads TGTGCCAGCAGCTTAGAGCAGGTTTACACTGAAGCTTTCTTT.

This clonotype occurred a few times. The rearrangement joins TRBV5-1 to TRBJ2-3, with D unresolved. The germline CDR1 and CDR2 sequences are SGHRS and YFSETQ. The CDR3 is 15 amino acids. Trimming removed 4 bases from V and 0 bases from J, with 12 bases in between. The CDR3, as DNA: TGCGCCAGCAGCCCCACGACCCGAAGCACAGATACGCAGTATTTT. It encodes CASSPTTRSTDTQYF.

The V gene is TRBV5-6, the J gene TRBJ2-7, with 8 bases matching TRBD1. With V trimmed by 4 bases and J by 7 bases, 10 bases remained unmatched. Germline V gives CDR1 SGHDT, CDR2 YYEEEE. This CDR3 has 14 residues. CDR3 protein: CASSAWTGHLEQYF. CDR3 DNA sequence: TGTGCCAGCAGCGCCTGGACAGGGCACTTGGAGCAGTACTTC.

There are a few counts of this clonotype. The chain is built from TRBV6-5 and TRBJ2-7; either TRBD1 or TRBD2 may fit D (5 bases each). Germline V gene data show CDR1 as MNHEY and CDR2 as SVGAGI. The CDR3 consists of 16 residues. The ends were cut back, 6 bases at V and 1 base at J, with 19 bases in the middle. The CDR3 region has the DNA TGTGCCAGCAGGGTTATCGGGACGGTTGATTCCTACGAGCAGTACTTC. As protein: CASRVIGTVDSYEQYF.

This clonotype was seen a handful of times. The chain joins TRBV12-3 or TRBV12-4 to TRBJ1-1, with TRBD1 matching 9 bases. Trimming cost V 5 bases and J 3 bases; bases outside gene matches: 7. The CDR3 consists of 15 residues. In DNA, the CDR3 is TGTGCCAGCAGTGCCCGGGGACAGGGTCACACTGAAGCTTTCTTT. It yields the protein CASSARGQGHTEAFF.